Here is one TCR beta chain with its context. Its specific antigen is unknown. No clone much larger than this one lies a single base away; base qualities are absent. These data come from a study of T cells after yellow fever vaccination (dated by TCRdb to the late 2010s). With respect to the entire study: Libraries from fractions with low cell numbers were prepared with the SMART-Seq v4 Ultra Low Input RNA kit. Bulk TCR alpha and beta repertoires were sequenced longitudinally to track T-cell clones before and after primary and booster YFV17D yellow fever vaccination. Two healthy male donors, one aged 18 to 29 and one aged 30 to 40 years, made up the cohort. Bulk PBMC replicates and cell subsets were isolated from blood drawn at multiple timepoints before and after both primary and secondary immunization. General conclusions and limits of the study: A small share of clonotypes occurred in both CD4 and CD8 compartments, likely arising from convergent recombination. Because only two donors were included in the study, the extent to which the findings can be generalized is limited. Computational filtering was required because FACS-sorted repertoires could contain abundant contaminating clonotypes from the bulk population. Most clones expanded after primary vaccination (96% of CD4 and roughly 88% of CD8) were re-detected after the booster, suggesting that broad memory maintenance occurred. Compared with the primary T-cell response, the secondary T-cell response was faster but weaker, reaching its peak on day 5 rather than on day 15.

The intended sense of this specimen's treatment or condition label: live attenuated yellow fever vaccine strain. At each blood-draw timepoint, two biological replicates of bulk PBMCs were obtained. PBMCs were isolated from peripheral blood using a standard Ficoll-Paque protocol. TriZol was used to extract RNA from bulk PBMCs, from CD4 and CD8 fractions, and from dextramer-positive and dextramer-negative fractions. Sequencer: Illumina NovaSeq 6000. TCR cDNA was synthesized by 5'RACE template switching, through which a universal primer site and unique molecular identifiers were introduced. Priming for cDNA synthesis came from both the TCR alpha and TCR beta constant segments. Two PCR steps were used to amplify libraries, with sample barcodes and sequencing adapters being added in the second step. Libraries were sequenced on Illumina HiSeq 2500 (2x100 bp) or NovaSeq (2x150 bp). Processing in the source paper ran as follows. MIGEC was used to demultiplex reads and collapse the reads into UMI consensus sequences, and MiXCR was used for V(D)J alignment. Vaccine-responding clonotypes were defined with edgeR using replicate PBMC samples, requiring FDR below 0.01 and a log2 fold change above 5 up to day 15. Each bulk clonotype was labeled CD4 or CD8 based on which sequenced repertoire, CD4 or CD8, contained the clonotype at higher abundance. TCRdb passed the public sequencing reads through fastp at Q25 and MiXCR, retaining productive beta sequences. Each CDR3 protein appears once, grouped with its most common genes and DNA. The V and J calls were not made by the authors but by TCRdb's processing. The sample table contains some 320,000 distinct CDR3 sequences; only one count was recorded for over 4% of them. The top ten hold around 24% of the sample.

The germline V gene specifies KGHDR as CDR1 and SFDVKD as CDR2. After removal of 5 bases from V and 13 bases from J, the junction retains 4 bases not matched to a gene. From cysteine to phenylalanine, the CDR3 is 11 amino acids long. The read is trimmed to its CDR3 DNA, 33 bases read in frame from base 1. Sequencing used PBMCs, obtained 5 days after the yellow fever booster vaccination. The sequence is built from TRBV24-1 and TRBJ2-1; 7 central nucleotides agree with TRBD1. The sequence came from a man aged 18 to 30 who received the YFV17D yellow fever vaccine. The CDR3 reads CATSVRDSQFF. The DNA sequence is as follows: TGTGCCACCAGTGTAAGGGACAGCCAGTTCTTC.